The 28 T cell receptor beta chains given below trace back to one sample, sequenced in a study of shared T cell receptors in the human thymus. Assay used: immunoSEQ multiplex PCR; TCRdb lists only in-frame clones, some missing. In the table there are roughly 700,000 clones, approximately 88% of which are singletons. These data were likewise used in another study, on human thymus T cells.

The sequenced material came from thymocytes. These receptors all stem from a boy less than two years old with a congenital heart defect.

The gene calls are TRBV7-2 and TRBJ2-2; TRBD2 is a possible D gene (6 bases). The CDR3 has 17 amino acids. Germline V gives CDR1 SGHTA, CDR2 FQGNSA. The germline V and J ends were trimmed by 2 bases and 6 bases, with 19 bases remaining between them. CDR3 DNA sequence: TGTGCCAGCAGCTTAAGGAACGGAGGAGGGAAACCCGGGGAGCTGTTTTTT. It yields the protein CASSLRNGGGKPGELFF.

The gene calls are TRBV2 and TRBJ2-2, with D perhaps matching TRBD2 (7 bases). Germline CDR1 SNHLY, CDR2 FYNNEI. The CDR3 totals 18 residues. V was trimmed by 6 bases and J by 2 bases, leaving 22 bases between them. The CDR3 DNA follows: TGTGCCAGCAGCGTCCGGGGGAGGGACACCAACAACACCGGGGAGCTGTTTTTT. Translated, it gives CASSVRGRDTNNTGELFF.

The J gene is TRBJ2-3, the V gene TRBV18; D perhaps matches TRBD2 (5 bases). Germline V CDR1 and CDR2: KGHSH, LQKENI. CDR3 size: 16 residues. V dropped 0 bases and J dropped 3 bases, with 13 bases sitting between them. The CDR3 nucleotides read TGTGCCAGCTCACCACCGGACGGGGTAAGGACAGATACGCAGTATTTT. The encoded protein is CASSPPDGVRTDTQYF.

DNA for the CDR3: TGTGCCTGGCAACATAAAGTCAGGGGGAACTATGGCTACACCTTC. Translated, it gives CAWQHKVRGNYGYTF. The chain couples TRBV30 to TRBJ1-2, with 7 bases identical to TRBD1. CDR1 is GTSNPN and CDR2 is SVGIG in the germline V gene (reference sequence). The CDR3 covers 15 residues. Trimming cost V 5 bases and J 2 bases; bases outside gene matches: 11.

The rearrangement joins TRBV27 to TRBJ2-2, with 7 bases lining up with TRBD2. Looked up from germline, CDR1 is MNHEY and CDR2 is SMNVEV (reference sequence). J lost 6 bases, V lost 3 bases, and 10 bases had no gene match. The CDR3 loop spans 16 amino acids. The CDR3 DNA is TGTGCCAGCAGTTTGAGCGGGACTGGGACCCCCGGGGAGCTGTTTTTT. Its protein product is CASSLSGTGTPGELFF.

V usage is TRBV28 and J usage is TRBJ2-7, with D perhaps matching TRBD2 (7 bases). CDR1 and CDR2 (germline): MDHEN, SYDVKM. CDR3 size: 14 residues. V lost 2 bases, J lost 4 bases, and 12 bases lay in between. CDR3 nucleotides: TGTGCCAGCAGTTTAATTAGGGGGGGATACGAGCAGTACTTC. This gives the protein CASSLIRGGYEQYF.

The chain links TRBV28 to TRBJ1-4; D is uncertain. Trimming stripped 7 bases from V and 3 bases from J, with 18 bases between. Looked up from germline, CDR1 is MDHEN and CDR2 is SYDVKM. This CDR3 region has 16 residues. The CDR3 DNA follows: TGTGCCAGCAACCAGGAAACGACGTCCGCTAATGAAAAACTGTTTTTT. Protein sequence: CASNQETTSANEKLFF.

The V gene is TRBV30, the J gene TRBJ1-5; no clear D. CDR1 and CDR2 from the germline V gene are GTSNPN and SVGIG (reference sequence). The CDR3 loop spans 13 amino acids. Trimming stripped 2 bases from V and 5 bases from J, with 10 bases between. In DNA form, the CDR3 reads TGTGCCTGGAGTACCCTCACAGATCAGCCCCAGCATTTT. Translating it yields CAWSTLTDQPQHF.

The chain is built from TRBV4-3 and TRBJ2-1; 11 nucleotides align to TRBD2. In germline, CDR1 is LGHNA, CDR2 YSLEER. Trimming took 3 bases from V and 7 from J; bases not matched to a gene: 11. The CDR3 consists of 17 residues. Here the CDR3 reads CASSQTLAGAPGNEQFF. CDR3 bases: TGCGCCAGCAGCCAGACACTAGCGGGAGCCCCAGGGAATGAGCAGTTCTTC.

The chain joins TRBV5-5 to TRBJ2-7; TRBD2 aligns across 7 bases. Germline V lookup: CDR1 SGHKS, CDR2 YYEKEE (reference sequence). Trimming at V came to 5 bases and at J to 0 bases, leaving 5 bases not matched to a gene. CDR3 size: 14 residues. This CDR3 is CASRRTSCSYEQYF. CDR3 bases: TGTGCCAGCAGGAGGACTAGTTGCTCCTACGAGCAGTACTTC.

V and J are TRBV5-1 and TRBJ2-1; 7 bases are a match to TRBD2. The V segment lost 7 bases and the J segment 0 bases; nucleotides outside the gene matches: 16. The CDR3 covers 18 residues. Germline CDR1 SGHRS, CDR2 YFSETQ. CDR3 protein: CASGPGRGTNRSYNEQFF. In DNA, the CDR3 is TGCGCCAGCGGGCCGGGACGTGGGACTAACCGCTCCTACAATGAGCAGTTCTTC. The entire variable domain, with the rest obtained from reference TRBV5-1 and TRBJ2-1, is as follows: KAGVTQTPRYLIKTRGQQVTLSCSPISGHRSVSWYQQTPGQGLQFLFEYFSETQRNKGNFPGRFSGRQFSNSRSEMNVSTLELGDSALYLCASGPGRGTNRSYNEQFFGPGTRLTVL.

The chain is built from TRBV6-1 and TRBJ2-1, with D perhaps matching TRBD2 (7 bases). This CDR3 comprises 13 residues. Trimming took off 6 bases at V and 13 bases at J, with 19 bases between the two ends. Germline V gene lookup returns CDR1 MNHNS and CDR2 SASEGT. The CDR3 DNA is TGTGCCAGCAGGGGGGGGGCGGGAGAATATCAGTTCTTC. This translates into CASRGGAGEYQFF.

The chain combines TRBV4-1 with TRBJ1-5; D ambiguous. Between the trimmed V and J ends, which lost 0 bases and 4 bases, there was a span of 25 bases. The germline V gene has CDR1 MGHRA and CDR2 YSYEKL. The CDR3 covers 20 residues. DNA for the CDR3: TGCGCCAGCAGCCAAGATGCCGCGGGTTTTGTACGGGGTAGGAATCAGCCCCAGCATTTT. Its protein product is CASSQDAAGFVRGRNQPQHF.

The chain has TRBV30 and TRBJ1-4; D may be TRBD1 (6 bases). The CDR3 is made up of 12 amino acids. CDR1 and CDR2 (germline): GTSNPN, SVGIG (reference sequence). CDR3 region: CALEGRGVKLFF. DNA of the CDR3: TGTGCACTAGAGGGCAGGGGAGTAAAACTGTTTTTT.

The chain recombines TRBV18 with TRBJ2-4; D possibly corresponds to TRBD1 (7 bases). V lost 0 bases and J 8 bases, leaving 14 bases between the germline ends. The CDR3 covers 15 residues. Germline V gives CDR1 KGHSH, CDR2 LQKENI. The CDR3 here is CASSPPQGGVDIQYF. The CDR3 region has the DNA TGTGCCAGCTCACCACCCCAGGGGGGAGTGGACATTCAGTACTTC.

This rearrangement joins TRBV19 to TRBJ2-2; 7 bases agree with TRBD2. The CDR3 consists of 18 residues. Trimming removed 4 bases from V and 1 base from J; junction bases left unmatched: 12. Germline loops: CDR1 LNHDA, CDR2 SQIVND (reference sequence). The CDR3 bases are TGTGCCAGTAGTAAGATAATTCGTCTAGCGGAGAACACCGGGGAGCTGTTTTTT. It encodes CASSKIIRLAENTGELFF.

The rearrangement links TRBV27 to TRBJ1-5; D gene ambiguous. From germline, CDR1 is MNHEY and CDR2 SMNVEV (reference sequence). The ends were cut back, 2 bases at V and 2 bases at J, with 16 bases in the middle. The CDR3 covers 17 residues. The CDR3 coding sequence is TGTGCCAGCAGTTTAGGGAGGCTAGGGAGACGCAATCAGCCCCAGCATTTT. Translation gives CASSLGRLGRRNQPQHF.

The count of this clone is one. This chain connects TRBV27 to TRBJ2-3; 9 bases match TRBD2. Unmatched junction bases numbered 6, after V lost 5 bases and J lost 3 bases. The CDR3 covers 15 residues. Germline assignment: CDR1 MNHEY and CDR2 SMNVEV (reference sequence). For the CDR3, the DNA is TGTGCCAGCAGTCCTCCTAGCGGGACTACAGATACGCAGTATTTT. It is translated as CASSPPSGTTDTQYF.

With regard to this clone: Compared with germline, one end of the junction differs, possibly owing to a read error. This chain links TRBV4-1 with TRBJ2-7; 8 bases are shared with TRBD1. The CDR3 is 16 amino acids. In germline, CDR1 is MGHRA, CDR2 YSYEKL. Here the CDR3 DNA reads TGCGCCAGCGGCCAGGAACCGGGACAGGATTGTTGCGAGCAGTACTTC. Residues: CASGQEPGQDCCEQYF.

This chain uses TRBV5-1 with TRBJ2-7; TRBD2 matches at 7 bases. The germline V gene has CDR1 SGHRS and CDR2 YFSETQ. This CDR3 region has 14 residues. Losses at the gene ends were 2 bases for V and 2 bases for J; bases not matched to a gene: 4. The CDR3 coding sequence is TGCGCCAGCAGCTTTGGTCGGGGGGCCTACGAGCAGTACTTC. It codes for CASSFGRGAYEQYF. The variable domain in full, with the rest retrieved from reference TRBV5-1 and TRBJ2-7, is KAGVTQTPRYLIKTRGQQVTLSCSPISGHRSVSWYQQTPGQGLQFLFEYFSETQRNKGNFPGRFSGRQFSNSRSEMNVSTLELGDSALYLCASSFGRGAYEQYFGPGTRLTVT.

The chain couples TRBV2 to TRBJ2-5; 10 nucleotides line up with TRBD1. V trimming: 7 bases; J trimming: 5 bases; junction bases outside the gene matches: 7. The CDR3 consists of 14 residues. Germline CDR1 is SNHLY and CDR2 is FYNNEI. CDR3 protein: CASNLDRGYETQYF. Written as DNA, the CDR3 is TGTGCCAGCAACCTGGACAGGGGGTACGAGACCCAGTACTTC.

The V and J genes are TRBV14 and TRBJ2-5; TRBD2 matches at 7 bases. Per germline, CDR1 SGHDN and CDR2 FVKESK. CDR3 length equals 17 residues. Trimming cost V 2 bases and J 1 base; bases outside gene matches: 10. CDR3 DNA: TGTGCCAGCAGCCAAACCTTTGGGGGGGTAGGCCAAGAGACCCAGTACTTC. Amino acid sequence: CASSQTFGGVGQETQYF.

The V and J genes are TRBV19 and TRBJ2-6; 7 bases fit TRBD2. The CDR3 runs to 15 residues. The trim removed 11 bases at V and 2 bases at J, leaving 9 bases unmatched. Germline V gene sequence: CDR1 LNHDA, CDR2 SQIVND (reference sequence). The CDR3 sequence: CAGSHGGAGANVLTF. CDR3 nucleotide sequence: TGTGCCGGAAGTCATGGGGGGGCTGGGGCCAACGTCCTGACTTTC. The whole variable domain, remainder taken from reference TRBV19 and TRBJ2-6, is DGGITQSPKYLFRKEGQNVTLSCEQNLNHDAMYWYRQDPGQGLRLIYYSQIVNDFQKGDIAEGYSVSREKKESFPLTVTSAQKNPTAFYLCAGSHGGAGANVLTFGAGSRLTVL.

The gene calls are TRBV28 and TRBJ2-4; 14 positions agree with TRBD2. The germline V gene encodes CDR1 MDHEN and CDR2 SYDVKM. This CDR3 comprises 18 residues. J was trimmed by 4 bases and V by 5 bases; bases with no gene match: 10. CDR3 amino acids: CASSRDTRTSGRKNIQYF. CDR3 coding DNA: TGTGCCAGCAGTCGGGACACTAGGACTAGCGGGAGGAAAAACATTCAGTACTTC.

The chain links TRBV25-1 to TRBJ2-7; TRBD2 aligns across 12 bases. The CDR3 is 16 residues long. CDR1 and CDR2 from the germline V gene are MGHDK and SYGVNS. The V gene end was trimmed by 6 bases and the J gene end by 5 bases; junction bases not matched to a gene: 11. CDR3 region: CASRRPGLAGSHEQYF. Here the CDR3 DNA reads TGTGCCAGCAGACGCCCCGGACTAGCGGGATCCCACGAGCAGTACTTC.

The chain recombines TRBV6-4 with TRBJ2-3, with D perhaps TRBD2 (5 bases). Germline CDR1 MRHNA, CDR2 SNTAGT. The ends were cut back, 4 bases at V and 4 bases at J, with 12 bases in the middle. The CDR3 contains 14 residues. The CDR3 nucleotides are TGTGCCAGCAGTGGGACTCAAGGTGCAGATACGCAGTATTTT. As protein: CASSGTQGADTQYF.

This sequence joins TRBV7-3 and TRBJ2-1; possible D gene TRBD2, 6 bases. The CDR3 contains 16 residues. Trimming took off 5 bases at V and 2 bases at J, with 16 bases between the two ends. In germline, CDR1 is SGHTA, CDR2 FQGTGA. The CDR3 here is CASSPAAGRTYNEQFF. CDR3 sequence (DNA): TGTGCCAGCAGCCCGGCTGCGGGACGGACCTACAATGAGCAGTTCTTC.

This clone was counted once. The chain combines TRBV5-4 with TRBJ2-1, with D possibly matching TRBD1 (6 bases). Germline V gives CDR1 SGHNT, CDR2 YYREEE (reference sequence). The V end was cut by 8 bases, the J end by 2 bases, with 26 bases between. The CDR3 contains 18 residues. CDR3 DNA: TGTGCCAGAGGGTTTCGATTGAGGAACCAGGGGCCCTACAATGAGCAGTTCTTC. Protein product: CARGFRLRNQGPYNEQFF. Complete variable domain (other parts from reference TRBV5-4 and TRBJ2-1): ETGVTQSPTHLIKTRGQQVTLRCSSQSGHNTVSWYQQALGQGPQFIFQYYREEENGRGNFPPRFSGLQFPNYSSELNVNALELDDSALYLCARGFRLRNQGPYNEQFFGPGTRLTVL.